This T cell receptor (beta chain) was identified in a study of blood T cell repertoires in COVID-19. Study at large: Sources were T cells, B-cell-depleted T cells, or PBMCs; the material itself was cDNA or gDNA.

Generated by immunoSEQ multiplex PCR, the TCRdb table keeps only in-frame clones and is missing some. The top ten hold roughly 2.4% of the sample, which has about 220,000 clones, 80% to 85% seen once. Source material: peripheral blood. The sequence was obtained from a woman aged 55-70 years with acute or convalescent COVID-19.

The CDR3 nucleotides are TGTGCCAGCAGCGTGCCCGGGGCTAACTATGGCTACACCTTC. It yields the protein CASSVPGANYGYTF. This chain joins TRBV9 and TRBJ1-2, with unresolved D. The CDR3 is 14 amino acids. CDR1 is SGDLS and CDR2 is YYNGEE in the germline V gene. The ends were cut back, 2 bases at V and 0 bases at J, with 8 bases in the middle.